The 8 T cell receptor beta chains in this list originate from one sample, sequenced in a study of regulatory T cells in long-lasting Graves disease. The time point was: newly diagnosed GD, antithyroid drugs for less than 3 months. Scientists built the TCR library using RNA that was extracted from PBMCs. Construction of the TCR beta libraries employed iRepertoire HTBI primers in conjunction with Arm-PCR of CDR3 regions. TCRdb independently ran MiXCR on the multiplex PCR reads; one entry per CDR3 protein. This sample yields around 460,000 distinct CDR3 sequences, of which roughly 15% are seen a single time; roughly a sixth belongs to the top ten. The same data also went into a second study, on T cells in Graves' hyperthyroidism and ophthalmopathy.

The sequenced sample was peripheral blood mononuclear cells (PBMCs), obtained at new diagnosis, from a patient treated with antithyroid drugs. The receptor set was obtained from a woman aged 45-59 years with Graves disease.

This clonotype was observed a few times. The chain employs TRBV6-9 and TRBJ2-3, with D possibly matching TRBD2 (6 bases). This CDR3 spans 15 amino acids. The V end was cut by 4 bases, the J end by 4 bases, with 15 bases between. Looked up from germline, CDR1 is MNHGY and CDR2 is SVAAGI. The CDR3 bases are TGTGCCAGCAGTTTAACCGGGAGATTAGCAGATACGCAGTATTTT. Amino acid sequence: CASSLTGRLADTQYF.

This clonotype was observed a handful of times. The chain employs TRBV11-2 and TRBJ2-7, with 9 bases fitting TRBD1. Germline V gene lookup returns CDR1 SGHAT and CDR2 FQNNGV. The CDR3 totals 15 residues. Trimming at V came to 6 bases and at J to 1 base, leaving 7 bases not matched to a gene. The DNA for the CDR3 is TGTGCCAGCAGGGAGGGACAGGGATTTTCCTACGAGCAGTACTTC. Its translation is CASREGQGFSYEQYF.

This clonotype was observed many times. The chain has TRBV6-1 and TRBJ2-7, with TRBD1 matching 8 bases. Germline V gene data show CDR1 as MNHNS and CDR2 as SASEGT. After removal of 6 bases from V and 3 bases from J, the junction contained 7 bases not matched to a gene. CDR3 size: 14 residues. The CDR3 loop is CASSGQGIVYEQYF. The CDR3 DNA is TGTGCCAGCAGCGGACAGGGAATCGTCTACGAGCAGTACTTC.

In this sample, this clonotype turned up a few times. The V and J genes are TRBV20-1 and TRBJ2-7, with TRBD1 matching 11 bases. With 6 bases clipped from V and 4 bases from J, the junction kept 26 bases outside the gene matches. Looked up from germline, CDR1 is DFQATT and CDR2 is SNEGSKA (reference sequence). This CDR3 has 20 residues. CDR3 region: CSAPHEPGQGGLGYLYEQYF. CDR3 DNA: TGCAGTGCCCCGCACGAGCCGGGACAGGGGGGGCTAGGATACCTTTACGAGCAGTACTTC.

The V gene is TRBV2, the J gene TRBJ2-7, with 9 nucleotides matching TRBD1. Germline CDR1 reads SNHLY; CDR2 reads FYNNEI. Unmatched junction bases numbered 28, after V lost 8 bases and J lost 2 bases. This CDR3 has 21 amino acids. The CDR3: CASSPTLNWDRDVFRAYEQYF. Here the CDR3 DNA reads TGTGCCAGCTCACCCACGCTCAATTGGGACAGGGATGTTTTTAGGGCCTACGAGCAGTACTTC.

Ten or more counts support this clonotype. V is TRBV2 and J is TRBJ2-1; D is tentatively TRBD1 or TRBD2 (5 bases each). With 3 bases removed from V and 15 bases from J, the gap between germline ends came to 24 bases. This CDR3 has 15 residues. Germline V gene lookup returns CDR1 SNHLY and CDR2 FYNNEI. CDR3 amino acids: CASSDEGTGALQRFF. The CDR3 coding sequence is TGTGCCAGCAGTGATGAGGGAACCGGGGCCCTCCAACGGTTCTTC. Full variable domain (remainder filled in from reference TRBV2 and TRBJ2-1): EPEVTQTPSHQVTQMGQEVILRCVPISNHLYFYWYRQILGQKVEFLVSFYNNEISEKSEIFDDQFSVERPDGSNFTLKIRSTKLEDSAMYFCASSDEGTGALQRFFGPGTRLTVL.

This clonotype was recorded at least ten times. The rearrangement uses TRBV12-3 or TRBV12-4 and TRBJ1-4; 12 bases match TRBD1. Trimming cost V 4 bases and J 7 bases; bases outside gene matches: 7. The CDR3 runs to 16 residues. The DNA of the CDR3 is TGTGCCAGCAGTTCCGGGACAGGGGGCGAAGGTGAAAAACTGTTTTTT. The encoded protein is CASSSGTGGEGEKLFF.

The V call is TRBV11-3, the J call TRBJ2-7, with D possibly TRBD1 on 5 matching bases. The CDR3 covers 16 residues. Germline V gene data show CDR1 as SGHNT and CDR2 as YENEEA. Trimming shortened V by 3 bases and J by 0 bases, and 15 bases separated the two germline ends. CDR3 nucleotide sequence: TGTGCCAGCAGCTTCCCACAGGCCAGGAGCTCCTACGAGCAGTACTTC. This encodes CASSFPQARSSYEQYF.